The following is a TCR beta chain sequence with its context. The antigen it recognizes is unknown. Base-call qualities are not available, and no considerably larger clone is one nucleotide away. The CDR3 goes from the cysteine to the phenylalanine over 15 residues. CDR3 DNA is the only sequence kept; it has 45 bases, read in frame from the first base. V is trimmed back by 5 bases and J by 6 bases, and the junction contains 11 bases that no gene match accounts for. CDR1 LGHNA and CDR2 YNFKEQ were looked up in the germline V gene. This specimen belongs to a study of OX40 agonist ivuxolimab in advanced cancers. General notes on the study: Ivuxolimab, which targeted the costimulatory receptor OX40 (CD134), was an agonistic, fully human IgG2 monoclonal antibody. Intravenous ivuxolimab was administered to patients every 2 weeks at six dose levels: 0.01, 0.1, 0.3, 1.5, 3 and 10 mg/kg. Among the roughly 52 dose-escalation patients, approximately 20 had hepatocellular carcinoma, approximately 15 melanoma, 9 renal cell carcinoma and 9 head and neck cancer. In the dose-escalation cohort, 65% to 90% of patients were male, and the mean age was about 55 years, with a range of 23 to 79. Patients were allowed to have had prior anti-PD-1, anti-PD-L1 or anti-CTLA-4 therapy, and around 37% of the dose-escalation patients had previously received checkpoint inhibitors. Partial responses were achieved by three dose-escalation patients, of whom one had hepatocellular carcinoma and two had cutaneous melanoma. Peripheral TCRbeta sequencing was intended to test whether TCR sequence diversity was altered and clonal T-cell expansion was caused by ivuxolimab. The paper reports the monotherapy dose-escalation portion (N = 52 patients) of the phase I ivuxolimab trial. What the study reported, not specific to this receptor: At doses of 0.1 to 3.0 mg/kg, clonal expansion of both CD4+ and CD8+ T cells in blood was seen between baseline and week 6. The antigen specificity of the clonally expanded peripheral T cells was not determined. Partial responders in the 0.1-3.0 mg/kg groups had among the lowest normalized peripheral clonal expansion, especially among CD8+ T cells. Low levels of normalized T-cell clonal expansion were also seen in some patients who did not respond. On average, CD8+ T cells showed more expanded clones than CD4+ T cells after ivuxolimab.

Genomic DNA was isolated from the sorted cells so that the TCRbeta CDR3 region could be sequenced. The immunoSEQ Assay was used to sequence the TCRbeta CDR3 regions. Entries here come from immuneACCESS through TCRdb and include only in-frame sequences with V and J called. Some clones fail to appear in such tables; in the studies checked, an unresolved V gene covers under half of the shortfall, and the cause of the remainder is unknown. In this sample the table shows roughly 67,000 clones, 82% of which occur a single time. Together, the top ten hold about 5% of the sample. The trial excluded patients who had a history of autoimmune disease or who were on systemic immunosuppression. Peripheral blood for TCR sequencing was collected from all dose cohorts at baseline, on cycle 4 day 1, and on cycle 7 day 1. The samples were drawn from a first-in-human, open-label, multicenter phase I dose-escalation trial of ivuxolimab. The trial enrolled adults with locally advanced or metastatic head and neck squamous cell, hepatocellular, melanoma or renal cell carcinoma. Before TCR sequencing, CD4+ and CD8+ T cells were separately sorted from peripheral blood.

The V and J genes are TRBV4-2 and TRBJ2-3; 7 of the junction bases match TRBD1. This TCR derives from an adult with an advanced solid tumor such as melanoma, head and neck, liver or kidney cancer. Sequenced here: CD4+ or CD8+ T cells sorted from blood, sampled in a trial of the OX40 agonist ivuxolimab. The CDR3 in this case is CASSTRQGEGDTQYF. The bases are TGTGCCAGCAGCACTCGACAGGGAGAGGGGGATACGCAGTATTTT.